The 28 T cell receptor beta chains given below trace back to one sample, sequenced in a study of blood T cell repertoires in COVID-19. The data were produced by immunoSEQ multiplex PCR, yet TCRdb's version contains in-frame clones alone and is incomplete. Of some 130,000 clones in the sample, 88% are singletons; the top ten hold more than 2%. Sequencing used peripheral blood. The origin of the receptors is a man in his 70s with active COVID-19.

The chain recombines TRBV19 with TRBJ2-7; possibly TRBD2 for D (5 bases). V lost 4 bases to trimming and J lost 6 bases, with 16 bases between them. The CDR3 runs 14 residues. The germline V gene has CDR1 LNHDA and CDR2 SQIVND (reference sequence). CDR3 protein: CASSTYTSSGEQYF. The DNA for the CDR3 is TGTGCCAGTAGTACCTACACTAGTTCTGGCGAGCAGTACTTC.

This clone was picked up one time. The chain combines TRBV19 with TRBJ1-2; 7 bases match TRBD1. This CDR3 is built from 13 residues. Unmatched junction bases numbered 6, after V lost 6 bases and J lost 5 bases. Germline-derived CDR1 and CDR2 are LNHDA and SQIVND (reference sequence). The CDR3 here is CASRLTGKYGYTF. The CDR3 DNA reads as TGTGCCAGTAGGTTGACAGGGAAGTATGGCTACACCTTC.

The chain carries TRBV6-1 and TRBJ2-5, with D maybe TRBD2 (5 bases). V lost 2 bases, J lost 4 bases, and 5 bases lay in between. This CDR3 has 12 amino acids. Germline CDR1 reads MNHNS; CDR2 reads SASEGT. The CDR3 is CASSELAETQYF. As DNA, the CDR3 is TGTGCCAGCAGTGAACTAGCAGAGACCCAGTACTTC.

This chain joins TRBV9 and TRBJ2-7; D perhaps matches TRBD1 (6 bases). The ends were cut back, 0 bases at V and 4 bases at J, with 23 bases in the middle. This CDR3 contains 18 residues. From germline, CDR1 is SGDLS and CDR2 YYNGEE. CDR3 loop: CASSVVGADSLTWYEQYF. The CDR3 DNA sequence: TGTGCCAGCAGCGTAGTCGGGGCGGACAGCCTGACGTGGTACGAGCAGTACTTC.

This chain links TRBV27 with TRBJ2-5; 7 nucleotides agree with TRBD1. This CDR3 has 14 amino acids. In germline, CDR1 is MNHEY, CDR2 SMNVEV (reference sequence). V lost 6 bases and J lost 1; bases outside the gene matches: 5. The CDR3 coding sequence is TGTGCCAGCAGACCGTGGGACAGCCAAGAGACCCAGTACTTC. It yields the protein CASRPWDSQETQYF.

This chain joins TRBV27 and TRBJ1-5, with D perhaps matching TRBD1 (6 bases). The CDR3 consists of 14 residues. Germline assignment: CDR1 MNHEY and CDR2 SMNVEV (reference sequence). Trimming removed 2 bases from V and 6 bases from J, with 11 bases in between. CDR3 residues: CASSLPGEGQPQHF. In nucleotides, the CDR3 is TGTGCCAGCAGTTTACCAGGGGAGGGTCAGCCCCAGCATTTT.

The V call is TRBV4-2, the J call TRBJ2-7; no definite D call. CDR3 length: 16 amino acids. V was shortened by 0 bases and J by 2 bases, with 14 bases between the two germline ends. Germline values: CDR1 LGHNA, CDR2 YNFKEQ. CDR3 sequence reads: CASSQDRRQSPYEQYF. CDR3 nucleotide sequence: TGTGCCAGCAGCCAAGATAGGCGGCAGAGCCCCTACGAGCAGTACTTC.

The chain is built from TRBV5-1 and TRBJ2-3, with 8 bases lining up with TRBD2. CDR1 is SGHRS, CDR2 YFSETQ, per germline. The ends lost 3 bases at V and 0 bases at J; junction bases unmatched: 3. This CDR3 has 15 residues. The CDR3 DNA reads TGCGCCAGCAGCTCCGCGGGAGGAAGCACAGATACGCAGTATTTT. Its protein product is CASSSAGGSTDTQYF. The variable domain in full, with the rest retrieved from reference TRBV5-1 and TRBJ2-3, is KAGVTQTPRYLIKTRGQQVTLSCSPISGHRSVSWYQQTPGQGLQFLFEYFSETQRNKGNFPGRFSGRQFSNSRSEMNVSTLELGDSALYLCASSSAGGSTDTQYFGPGTRLTVL.

The rearrangement uses TRBV6-2 or TRBV6-3 and TRBJ2-3; 7 nucleotides align to TRBD2. There are 14 residues in the CDR3. CDR1 is MNHEY, CDR2 SVGEGT, per germline. The trim removed 2 bases at V and 5 bases at J, leaving 4 bases unmatched. CDR3 sequence (DNA): TGTGCCAGCAGTTACGGGGGGGTGCTAGATACGCAGTATTTT. This codes for CASSYGGVLDTQYF.

The chain uses TRBV2 and TRBJ1-2, with D perhaps TRBD1 (5 bases). Germline V lookup: CDR1 SNHLY, CDR2 FYNNEI. Trimming left V 2 bases short and J 6 bases short, with 10 bases between. The CDR3 sequence is 13 residues long. The CDR3 protein is CASSERGRDGYTF. CDR3 coding DNA: TGTGCCAGCAGTGAAAGGGGCAGGGATGGCTACACCTTC.

The chain carries TRBV21-1 and TRBJ2-1; TRBD2 is taken as the D call from the table, unchecked against the DNA. TRBV21-1 is labeled a pseudogene. This CDR3 contains 15 residues. CDR3 DNA: TGTGCCAGCAGCACGGCGGGAGGGTCTGGGAATGAGCAGTTCTTC. This encodes CASSTAGGSGNEQFF.

This chain uses TRBV9 with TRBJ1-1; D is perhaps TRBD1 (6 bases). Trimming stripped 2 bases from V and 3 bases from J, with 17 bases between. CDR3 size: 16 residues. CDR1 is SGDLS, CDR2 YYNGEE, per germline. The CDR3 nucleotides read TGTGCCAGCAGCGTTCAGGGGAAAAGCCTAGACACTGAAGCTTTCTTT. This gives the protein CASSVQGKSLDTEAFF.

The chain uses TRBV5-4 and TRBJ1-1, with D maybe TRBD1 (5 bases). Deletions cut 10 bases from V and 1 base from J, with 14 bases between. This CDR3 has 13 amino acids. Germline V CDR1 and CDR2: SGHNT, YYREEE (reference sequence). DNA of the CDR3: TGTGCCTCTCTATCTGGGGCGAACACTGAAGCTTTCTTT. Translated: CASLSGANTEAFF.

This clone was seen once. This sequence joins TRBV19 and TRBJ1-2, with D unresolved. Trimming removed 6 bases from V and 1 base from J, with 9 bases in between. The CDR3 contains 13 residues. Germline V gene sequence: CDR1 LNHDA, CDR2 SQIVND (reference sequence). CDR3 residues: CASSQTYNYGYTF. CDR3 coding DNA: TGTGCCAGTAGCCAAACATATAACTATGGCTACACCTTC.

The V and J genes are TRBV5-4 and TRBJ1-4; 10 nucleotides align to TRBD1. V trimming: 0 bases; J trimming: 10 bases; junction bases outside the gene matches: 12. The CDR3 is 17 amino acids. The germline gives CDR1 SGHNT, CDR2 YYREEE (reference sequence). CDR3 DNA: TGTGCCAGCAGCTTGGGGGGGACAGGGGCCGCAGTCGGAAAACTGTTTTTT. Translation gives CASSLGGTGAAVGKLFF.

The chain uses TRBV18 and TRBJ2-7; unclear D gene. The V end lost 2 bases, the J end lost 5 bases, and 4 bases lay between the germline ends. Germline values: CDR1 KGHSH, CDR2 LQKENI. This CDR3 has 11 amino acids. CDR3 residues: CASSPIDEQYF. The CDR3 DNA sequence: TGTGCCAGCTCACCAATCGACGAGCAGTACTTC.

The chain combines TRBV5-4 with TRBJ2-3; 8 bases match TRBD2. The CDR3 sequence is 14 residues long. Germline CDR1 SGHNT, CDR2 YYREEE (reference sequence). V lost 4 bases and J lost 2; bases outside the gene matches: 3. CDR3 amino acids: CASSNGLATDTQYF. As DNA, the CDR3 is TGTGCCAGCAGCAACGGACTAGCCACAGATACGCAGTATTTT.

This chain connects TRBV30 to TRBJ1-1; D is ambiguous. Per the germline V gene, CDR1 is GTSNPN and CDR2 is SVGIG (reference sequence). V was shortened by 5 bases and J by 1 base, with 14 bases between the two germline ends. The CDR3 consists of 14 residues. The CDR3 loop reads CAWGRRSGNTEAFF. CDR3 DNA: TGTGCCTGGGGCCGTAGGAGCGGGAACACTGAAGCTTTCTTT.

This clone was recorded a few times. CDR3 DNA sequence: TGCGCCAGCAGTCCCCAGCTAGCGGGGGTGAGGGAGCAGTACTTC. Translating gives CASSPQLAGVREQYF. The chain joins TRBV5-1 to TRBJ2-7; the match to TRBD2 covers 10 bases. The CDR3 totals 15 residues. The V segment lost 5 bases and the J segment 7 bases; nucleotides outside the gene matches: 12. Germline CDR1 reads SGHRS; CDR2 reads YFSETQ.

The rearrangement joins TRBV28 to TRBJ2-1, with 8 bases lining up with TRBD2. V dropped 8 bases and J dropped 2; count of bases not matched to a gene: 14. This CDR3 contains 17 residues. Germline CDR1 reads MDHEN; CDR2 reads SYDVKM. The CDR3 is CASGFPEVAGPYNEQFF. The CDR3 DNA reads TGTGCCAGCGGATTTCCGGAGGTAGCGGGGCCCTACAATGAGCAGTTCTTC.

The table lists this clone with a count of one. The sample has other DNA sequences that encode this CDR3 too. J is TRBJ1-2 and V is TRBV7-2; 8 nucleotides line up with TRBD1. CDR1 is SGHTA and CDR2 is FQGNSA in the germline V gene. V shed 6 bases, J shed 2 bases, and the junction held 5 bases outside the gene matches. The CDR3 runs to 14 residues. The chain's CDR3 is CASSFGQGNYGYTF. As DNA, the CDR3 is TGTGCCAGCAGTTTCGGACAGGGAAACTATGGCTACACCTTC.

The CDR3 protein is CASSQEFRTSGSGGELFF. Here the CDR3 DNA reads TGTGCCAGCAGCCAAGAATTTCGGACTAGCGGGAGTGGCGGGGAGCTGTTTTTT. The genes are TRBV3-1 (or the pseudogene TRBV3-2) and TRBJ2-2; TRBD2 matches at 13 bases. Germline CDR1 LGHDT, CDR2 YNNKEL (reference sequence). CDR3 length: 18 amino acids. The J segment lost 7 bases and the V segment lost 0 bases, leaving 8 bases of the junction unmatched.

This clone was recorded once. The chain uses TRBV11-3 and TRBJ2-3, with 8 bases matching TRBD2. Germline CDR1 is SGHNT and CDR2 is YENEEA. The V and J ends lost 5 bases and 1 base, in that order; junction bases with no gene match: 5. CDR3 size: 15 residues. CDR3 nucleotides: TGTGCCAGCAGCCCCGGGGGGGGTGGCACAGATACGCAGTATTTT. Its protein product is CASSPGGGGTDTQYF.

The J gene is TRBJ2-4, the V gene TRBV19; D is perhaps TRBD1 (6 bases). Germline CDR1 LNHDA, CDR2 SQIVND (reference sequence). The CDR3 has 15 amino acids. Deletions cut 6 bases from V and 0 bases from J, with 12 bases between. Here the CDR3 reads CASSHPGEAKNIQYF. The CDR3 DNA reads as TGTGCCAGTAGCCATCCAGGGGAAGCCAAAAACATTCAGTACTTC. The full variable domain, completed using reference TRBV19 and TRBJ2-4, is DGGITQSPKYLFRKEGQNVTLSCEQNLNHDAMYWYRQDPGQGLRLIYYSQIVNDFQKGDIAEGYSVSREKKESFPLTVTSAQKNPTAFYLCASSHPGEAKNIQYFGAGTRLSVL.

The genes are TRBV7-3 and TRBJ2-3; 9 nucleotides line up with TRBD1. CDR1 and CDR2 (germline): SGHTA, FQGTGA. The V gene end was trimmed by 6 bases and the J gene end by 5 bases; junction bases not matched to a gene: 6. This CDR3 has 14 amino acids. DNA for the CDR3: TGTGCCAGCAGTTACAGGGGGCGCGGAGATACGCAGTATTTT. It codes for CASSYRGRGDTQYF.

This chain joins TRBV28 and TRBJ1-3, with 10 bases fitting TRBD1. Losses at the gene ends were 1 base for V and 4 bases for J; bases not matched to a gene: 4. Germline-derived CDR1 and CDR2 are MDHEN and SYDVKM. This CDR3 is 16 amino acids long. The CDR3 sequence: CASSLSGTGVGNTIYF. CDR3 bases: TGTGCCAGCAGTTTATCCGGGACAGGGGTCGGAAACACCATATATTTT. Drawing the rest from reference TRBV28 and TRBJ1-3, the complete variable domain is DVKVTQSSRYLVKRTGEKVFLECVQDMDHENMFWYRQDPGLGLRLIYFSYDVKMKEKGDIPEGYSVSREKKERFSLILESASTNQTSMYLCASSLSGTGVGNTIYFGEGSWLTVV.

The chain recombines TRBV5-4 with TRBJ2-7, with 7 bases matching TRBD2. The CDR3 is 14 amino acids. Germline assignment: CDR1 SGHNT and CDR2 YYREEE (reference sequence). J was trimmed by 3 bases and V by 4 bases; bases with no gene match: 7. CDR3 nucleotide sequence: TGTGCCAGCAGCCCTAGCGGCCTCCACTACGAGCAGTACTTC. Its protein is CASSPSGLHYEQYF.

The gene calls are TRBV21-1 and TRBJ2-4; the listed D gene, TRBD2, was not tested against the DNA. TRBV21-1 is a recognized pseudogene. This CDR3 region has 17 residues. CDR3 DNA: TGTGCCAGCACCACACCGGGACTCCCTCTAGCCAAAAACATTCAGTACTTC. Its protein is CASTTPGLPLAKNIQYF.